This TCR beta chain emerged from a study of immune evolution from preneoplasia to lung adenocarcinoma. The CDR3 has 15 amino acids. The junction had 8 bases not matched to a gene; V was cut back by 3 bases and J by 4 bases. The V gene's germline CDR1 is KGHSH and CDR2 LQKENI. Patients had resection in Japan or China between the mid-2010s and the late 2010s. Sequencing used immunoSEQ multiplex PCR; TCRdb keeps in-frame clones, though not all of them. Of about 12,000 clones listed, more than 75% are singletons. The J gene is TRBJ2-7, the V gene TRBV18, with 8 bases aligning to TRBD2. This TCR was recovered from a person aged 45-69 years with lung adenocarcinoma. The source material was FFPE tissue from an adenomatous hyperplasia lung lesion. Subset of the sample: atypical adenomatous hyperplasia (AAH), lung preneoplasia. CDR3 residues: CASSPLAGHGYEQYF. CDR3 nucleotide sequence: TGTGCCAGCTCACCCCTAGCGGGCCATGGGTACGAGCAGTACTTC.